These 24 T cell receptor beta chains came from one sample sequenced in a study of molecular identifiers for immune sequencing clone quantification. TCRdb used MiXCR to reprocess the PCR reads, holding one entry per CDR3 protein. Of 85,000 to 120,000 distinct CDR3 sequences in the sample, 30% to 45% were seen once. Sequencing used naive CD8+ T cells from blood, with Jurkat cell RNA spiked in. As for subset: FACS-sorted CD8+CD4-CCR7+CD45RA+ naive T cells. All receptors come from a human donor in good health. Some libraries in this study had Jurkat cell RNA spiked in.

The chain combines TRBV4-3 with TRBJ2-7, with 9 nucleotides matching TRBD2. The CDR3 contains 16 residues. In germline, CDR1 is LGHNA, CDR2 YSLEER. With 0 bases clipped from V and 5 bases from J, the junction kept 8 bases outside the gene matches. CDR3 region: CASSQEGGLASDEQYF. CDR3 nucleotide sequence: TGCGCCAGCAGCCAAGAAGGGGGACTAGCTAGCGACGAGCAGTACTTC.

To note about this clonotype: Without the conserved terminal phenylalanine or tryptophan, this CDR3 likely stems from a read error. The V and J genes are TRBV4-3 and TRBJ1-5; D unclear. The CDR3 runs to 15 residues. CDR1 and CDR2 (germline): LGHNA, YSLEER. V was cut by 0 bases and J by 4 bases, with 10 bases left in between. CDR3 protein: CASSQDPGMNQPQHI. The CDR3 DNA is TGCGCCAGCAGCCAAGATCCCGGGATGAATCAGCCCCAGCATATT.

The gene calls are TRBV24-1 and TRBJ2-2; 15 bases agree with TRBD2. Trimming cost V 7 bases and J 6 bases; bases outside gene matches: 2. From germline, CDR1 is KGHDR and CDR2 SFDVKD. The CDR3 length is 15 residues. This chain's CDR3 is CATRGLAGGSGELFF. As DNA, the CDR3 is TGTGCCACCAGGGGACTAGCGGGAGGATCCGGGGAGCTGTTTTTT.

In its sample, this clonotype was seen a few times. The chain links TRBV27 to TRBJ2-7; 7 nucleotides match TRBD1. The CDR3 runs 11 residues. CDR1 and CDR2 from the germline V gene are MNHEY and SMNVEV (reference sequence). CDR3 nucleotide sequence: TGTGCCAGCAGTGGTGGGACAGCCGTATTTGTC. Translated: CASSGGTAVFV.

A few counts support this clonotype. The chain is built from TRBV7-6 and TRBJ1-4, with a weak D call TRBD1 (6 bases). Germline V lookup: CDR1 SGHVS, CDR2 FNYEAQ. Between the trimmed V and J ends, which lost 4 bases and 8 bases, there was a span of 20 bases. This CDR3 is 16 amino acids long. This CDR3 is CASSSTITGNGEKLFF. CDR3 DNA: TGTGCCAGCAGCTCTACAATCACAGGGAATGGAGAAAAACTGTTTTTT.

The rearrangement links TRBV12-3 or TRBV12-4 to TRBJ2-3; the D gene is possibly TRBD2 (5 bases). The CDR3 has 11 residues. Trimming took off 10 bases at V and 8 bases at J, with 13 bases between the two ends. In DNA form, the CDR3 reads TGTGCCATCATCCAAGAGGGTACGCAGTATTTT. It translates to CAIIQEGTQYF.

V gene TRBV7-9 combines with J gene TRBJ2-3; D is undetermined. This CDR3 contains 13 residues. CDR1 and CDR2 from the germline V gene are SEHNR and FQNEAQ (reference sequence). Deletions cut 1 base from V and 8 bases from J, with 10 bases between. CDR3 protein: CASSLGLVGTQYF. DNA for the CDR3: TGTGCCAGCAGCTTAGGGTTAGTGGGTACGCAGTATTTT.

This chain joins TRBV19 and TRBJ2-2, with 10 bases fitting TRBD2. This CDR3 has 16 residues. Germline V gene lookup returns CDR1 LNHDA and CDR2 SQIVND (reference sequence). V dropped 2 bases and J dropped 6; count of bases not matched to a gene: 6. The DNA for the CDR3 is TGTGCCAGTAGTATATGGCTAGCGGGAGTCGCCGGGGAGCTGTTTTTT. Translation: CASSIWLAGVAGELFF.

The sample holds a few counts of this clonotype. The chain recombines TRBV2 with TRBJ2-7; the D gene is possibly TRBD2 (6 bases). V dropped 6 bases and J dropped 4 bases, with 10 bases sitting between them. Per the germline V gene, CDR1 is SNHLY and CDR2 is FYNNEI. The CDR3 runs to 12 residues. The CDR3 nucleotides are TGTGCCAGCAGCGCCCGGGGGTACGAGCAGTACTTC. Its translation: CASSARGYEQYF.

The chain combines TRBV28 with TRBJ2-7; 7 bases are shared with TRBD1. J was trimmed by 0 bases and V by 10 bases; bases with no gene match: 3. Germline-derived CDR1 and CDR2 are MDHEN and SYDVKM. This CDR3 has 12 residues. CDR3 DNA sequence: TGTGCCACGACAGGGAACTCCTACGAGCAGTACTTC. This encodes CATTGNSYEQYF.

In the case of this clonotype: A clone one base away is much larger, so this may be a read error. The rearrangement uses TRBV4-2 and TRBJ2-7, with D hard to call. From germline, CDR1 is LGHNA and CDR2 YNFKEQ. There are 13 residues in the CDR3. CDR3 sequence (DNA): TGTGCCAGCAGCCAAGGGGCGAACTACGAGCGGTACTTC. Translating gives CASSQGANYERYF.

At least ten counts were recorded for this clonotype. This sequence joins TRBV4-1 and TRBJ2-7, with TRBD2 identical over 12 bases. The CDR3 extends over 14 amino acids. Losses at the gene ends were 4 bases for V and 2 bases for J; bases not matched to a gene: 0. Germline assignment: CDR1 MGHRA and CDR2 YSYEKL. Here the CDR3 DNA reads TGCGCCAGCAGCCCTAGCGGGAGGGCCTACGAGCAGTACTTC. Encoded protein: CASSPSGRAYEQYF.

Only one count was recorded for this clonotype. No conserved phenylalanine or tryptophan is present at the end of the CDR3, so a read error is the likely explanation. V is TRBV7-9 and J is TRBJ1-1, with 11 bases identical to TRBD1. Germline V gene lookup returns CDR1 SEHNR and CDR2 FQNEAQ (reference sequence). The CDR3 totals 14 residues. CDR3 sequence reads: CASSWDRGITEAFY. The DNA of the CDR3 is TGTGCCAGCAGCTGGGACAGGGGGATCACTGAGGCTTTCTAT.

Remarks on this clonotype: Being one base from a much bigger clone, this may be a read error. The rearrangement uses TRBV29-1 and TRBJ2-1; the D gene is possibly TRBD1 (5 bases). This CDR3 has 11 residues. Germline V gives CDR1 SQVTM, CDR2 ANQGSEA. Trimming removed 8 bases from V and 7 bases from J, with 12 bases in between. The CDR3 protein is CSIVAGNEQFF. The CDR3 DNA reads as TGCAGCATTGTAGCAGGGAATGAGCAGTTCTTC.

As concerns this clonotype: It may be a read error: a sequence one base away is much more abundant. J is TRBJ2-3 and V is TRBV28; TRBD2 might be the D (5 bases). The CDR3 length is 14 residues. Germline CDR1 is MDHEN and CDR2 is SYDVKM. Here the CDR3 reads CASSLLRAQDTLYF. The CDR3 region has the DNA TGTGCCAGCAGTTTATTGCGGGCCCAGGATACGCTGTATTTT.

The V and J genes are TRBV28 and TRBJ2-7; no clear D gene. Between the trimmed V and J ends, which lost 6 bases and 2 bases, there was a span of 17 bases. Germline-derived CDR1 and CDR2 are MDHEN and SYDVKM. CDR3 size: 15 residues. The CDR3 region is CASSPVVGITYEQYF. The CDR3 nucleotides read TGTGCCAGCAGCCCCGTTGTGGGGATTACCTACGAGCAGTACTTC. The full variable domain, with the rest looked up from reference TRBV28 and TRBJ2-7, is DVKVTQSSRYLVKRTGEKVFLECVQDMDHENMFWYRQDPGLGLRLIYFSYDVKMKEKGDIPEGYSVSREKKERFSLILESASTNQTSMYLCASSPVVGITYEQYFGPGTRLTVT.

J is TRBJ2-5 and V is TRBV5-1, with D possibly TRBD2 on 5 matching bases. Per the germline V gene, CDR1 is SGHRS and CDR2 is YFSETQ. V gave up 5 bases and J gave up 5 bases, with 16 bases separating them. The CDR3 loop spans 14 amino acids. CDR3 coding DNA: TGCGCCAGCAGTTATTGGAGCGGAGGCGAGACCCAGTACTTC. It specifies CASSYWSGGETQYF.

This clonotype showed up many times. The chain recombines TRBV27 with TRBJ2-6; no firm D call. Trimming shortened V by 2 bases and J by 0 bases, and 2 bases separated the two germline ends. Germline V gene lookup returns CDR1 MNHEY and CDR2 SMNVEV (reference sequence). This CDR3 has 14 amino acids. The DNA for the CDR3 is TGTGCCAGCAGTTTAAGCTCTGGGGCCAACGTCCTGACTTTC. As protein: CASSLSSGANVLTF.

This clonotype was seen repeatedly, ten times or more. One end of the junction fails to match germline, which may point to a read error. This rearrangement joins TRBV7-2 to TRBJ2-7, with TRBD1 matching over 8 bases. This CDR3 spans 14 amino acids. Germline lookup yields CDR1 SGHTA and CDR2 FQGNSA. The CDR3 spells CASSLSPRTGLLLF. The CDR3 DNA is TGTGCCAGCAGCTTAAGCCCGCGGACAGGGCTGTTGCTCTTC. The full variable domain, in which reference TRBV7-2 and TRBJ2-7 provide the parts outside the CDR3, is GAGVSQSPSNKVTEKGKDVELRCDPISGHTALYWYRQSLGQGLEFLIYFQGNSAPDKSGLPSDRFSAERTGGSVSTLTIQRTQQEDSAVYLCASSLSPRTGLLLFGPGTRLTVT.

A word on this clonotype: In this CDR3 the conserved last residue, phenylalanine or tryptophan, is missing, so a read error is likely. The rearrangement uses TRBV9 and TRBJ1-6; no reliable D call. Germline CDR1 SGDLS, CDR2 YYNGEE. CDR3 size: 14 residues. The germline V and J ends were trimmed by 3 bases and 13 bases, with 17 bases remaining between them. CDR3 region: CASSAPPSNYPLHL. As DNA, the CDR3 is TGTGCCAGCAGCGCCCCCCCATCGAATTATCCCCTCCACTTA.

The chain employs TRBV5-5 and TRBJ2-1, with 14 bases fitting TRBD2. Unmatched junction bases numbered 7, after V lost 3 bases and J lost 2 bases. The CDR3 contains 18 residues. Germline lookup yields CDR1 SGHKS and CDR2 YYEKEE (reference sequence). CDR3 sequence (DNA): TGTGCCAGCAGCTCCCGGACTAGCGGGAGGTCCCCCTACAATGAGCAGTTCTTC. Translated: CASSSRTSGRSPYNEQFF. Full variable domain (rest looked up from reference TRBV5-5 and TRBJ2-1): DAGVTQSPTHLIKTRGQQVTLRCSPISGHKSVSWYQQVLGQGPQFIFQYYEKEERGRGNFPDRFSARQFPNYSSELNVNALLLGDSALYLCASSSRTSGRSPYNEQFFGPGTRLTVL.

This clonotype has a handful of counts. The chain couples TRBV27 to TRBJ2-6, with D unclear. CDR1 and CDR2 (germline): MNHEY, SMNVEV (reference sequence). Trimming took off 0 bases at V and 17 bases at J, with 14 bases between the two ends. This CDR3 comprises 13 residues. CDR3 loop: CASSLSVAGPLTF. The DNA for the CDR3 is TGTGCCAGCAGTTTATCGGTCGCAGGCCCTTTGACTTTC.

V usage is TRBV13 and J usage is TRBJ2-4; D remains unclear. V lost 5 bases and J lost 3, with 11 bases in between. The CDR3 spans 14 residues. Germline V gives CDR1 PRHDT, CDR2 FYEKMQ (reference sequence). This CDR3 is CASSIGSDKNIQYF. CDR3 coding DNA: TGTGCCAGCAGCATCGGCAGTGACAAAAACATTCAGTACTTC.

The table lists this clonotype with a count of one. The gene calls are TRBV5-6 and TRBJ2-7; TRBD1 agrees at 8 bases. CDR1 is SGHDT and CDR2 is YYEEEE in the germline V gene. This CDR3 has 13 residues. V trimming: 3 bases; J trimming: 9 bases; junction bases outside the gene matches: 8. This chain's CDR3 is CASSSDYGQGQYF. The CDR3, as DNA: TGTGCCAGCAGCTCCGATTATGGACAGGGGCAGTACTTC.